This T cell receptor (beta chain) stems from a study of blood T cell repertoires in COVID-19. Per the original methods: Estimates of nucleated cell counts were drawn from the amplification of reference gene primers. Clones were sequenced by immunoSEQ multiplex PCR, and TCRdb holds only the in-frame ones, with some missing. The V and J calls and clone size are taken from that table; D and trimming were inferred from the DNA. The top ten hold approximately 8% of the sample, which has about half a million clones, about 88% seen once. Trimming left V 4 bases short and J 5 bases short, with 11 bases between. The CDR3 contains 13 residues. In germline, CDR1 is MNHEY, CDR2 SVGAGI.

The clonotype comes from a woman aged 55-70 years who had recovered from COVID-19. The sample was PBMCs or T cells enriched from blood (not recorded which). The chain uses TRBV6-5 and TRBJ1-1; D might be TRBD1 (6 bases). CDR3 amino acids: CASSFTGRTEAFF. CDR3 nucleotide sequence: TGTGCCAGCAGTTTTACAGGGAGAACTGAAGCTTTCTTT.